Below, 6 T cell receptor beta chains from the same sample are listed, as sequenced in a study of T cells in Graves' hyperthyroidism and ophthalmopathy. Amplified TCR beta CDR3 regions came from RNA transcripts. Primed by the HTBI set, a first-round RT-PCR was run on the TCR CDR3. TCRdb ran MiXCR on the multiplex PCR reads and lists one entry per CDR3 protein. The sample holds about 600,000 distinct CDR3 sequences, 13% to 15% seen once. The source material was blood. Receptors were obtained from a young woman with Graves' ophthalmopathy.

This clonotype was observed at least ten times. The CDR3 loop reads CASSVRGLAGSEQFF. The CDR3 DNA reads as TGTGCCAGCAGCGTAAGAGGACTAGCGGGATCTGAGCAGTTCTTC. This chain connects TRBV9 to TRBJ2-1, with TRBD2 matching over 12 bases. Looked up from germline, CDR1 is SGDLS and CDR2 is YYNGEE. With 1 base clipped from V and 9 bases from J, the junction kept 5 bases outside the gene matches. The CDR3 totals 15 residues.

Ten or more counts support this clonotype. CDR3 sequence (DNA): TGTGCCAGCAGTTTAGCGGCCAACTCCTACGAGCAGTACTTC. Translation gives CASSLAANSYEQYF. This chain links TRBV28 with TRBJ2-7; D not certain. V was shortened by 2 bases and J by 0 bases, with 8 bases between the two germline ends. Germline V gene sequence: CDR1 MDHEN, CDR2 SYDVKM. The CDR3 has 14 amino acids.

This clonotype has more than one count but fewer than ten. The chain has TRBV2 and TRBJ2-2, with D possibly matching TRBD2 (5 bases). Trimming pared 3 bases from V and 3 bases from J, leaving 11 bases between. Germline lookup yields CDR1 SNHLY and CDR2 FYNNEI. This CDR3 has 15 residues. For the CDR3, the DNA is TGTGCCAGCAGTGAGGCGGAGGCCCACACCGGGGAGCTGTTTTTT. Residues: CASSEAEAHTGELFF.

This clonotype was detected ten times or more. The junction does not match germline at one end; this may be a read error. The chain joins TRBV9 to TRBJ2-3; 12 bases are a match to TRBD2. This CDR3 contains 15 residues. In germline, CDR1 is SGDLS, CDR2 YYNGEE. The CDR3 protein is CASEPGLAGTDTQYF. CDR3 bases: TGTGCCAGCGAACCGGGACTAGCGGGCACGGATACGCAGTATTTT.

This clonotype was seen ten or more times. The CDR3 loop reads CASSPMGREGYEQYF. The DNA of the CDR3 is TGTGCCAGCAGCCCAATGGGCAGGGAGGGCTACGAGCAGTACTTC. The V and J genes are TRBV7-2 and TRBJ2-7, with TRBD2 matching over 7 bases. The trim removed 5 bases at V and 3 bases at J, leaving 10 bases unmatched. This CDR3 comprises 15 residues. Germline loops: CDR1 SGHTA, CDR2 FQGNSA.

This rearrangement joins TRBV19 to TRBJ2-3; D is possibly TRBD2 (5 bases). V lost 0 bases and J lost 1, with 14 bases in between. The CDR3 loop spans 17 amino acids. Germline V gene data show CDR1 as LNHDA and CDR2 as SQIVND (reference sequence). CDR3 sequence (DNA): TGTGCCAGTAGTATAGATCTGGCTAGCTATGGCACAGATACGCAGTATTTT. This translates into CASSIDLASYGTDTQYF.